This T cell receptor (beta chain) appears in the sequencing data of a study of CD8+ T cells in alopecia areata. In the study overall: Twice a day, 5 to 10 mg of oral tofacitinib was administered to treated patients. General study findings and limits: Relative to normal scalp, lesional scalp, especially alopecia totalis/universalis, showed higher clonality. Scalp sequencing also captures normal skin's resident alphabeta T cells.

Specimens obtained from alopecia areata patients comprised lesional scalp punch biopsies and peripheral blood. Between the trimmed V and J ends, which lost 0 bases and 4 bases, there was a span of 6 bases. Germline V gene lookup returns CDR1 SNHLY and CDR2 FYNNEI. This CDR3 is built from 13 residues. RNA extraction was followed by reverse transcription into cDNA, which acted as the sequencing template. Data came from immunoSEQ multiplex PCR; TCRdb stores just in-frame clones and leaves some out. Among approximately 140,000 clones listed, around 47% were seen once. Regarding this clone: What it binds is unknown.

The genes are TRBV2 and TRBJ1-2; D uncertain. This clonotype was sampled from a human donor with alopecia areata. The sequenced sample consisted of CD4+ T cells sorted from blood. CDR3 DNA sequence: TGTGCCAGCAGTGAAGCAGGTCTCTATGGCTACACCTTC. This codes for CASSEAGLYGYTF.